Sequencing of this T cell receptor beta chain was carried out in a study of blood T cell repertoires in COVID-19. Data came from immunoSEQ multiplex PCR; TCRdb stores just in-frame clones and leaves some out. The sample lists more than 350,000 clones, approximately 90% seen once, with approximately 9.3% in the top ten. The sequence came from a woman between 50 and 59 years old who had recovered from COVID-19. The sequencing sample was made of PBMCs or T cells enriched from blood (not recorded which).

The CDR3 DNA reads as TGCGCCAGCAGCTTGGTTAGGACTATGACGGGCACCGGGGAGCTGTTTTTT. Encoded protein: CASSLVRTMTGTGELFF. The chain combines TRBV5-1 with TRBJ2-2; D perhaps matches TRBD2 (6 bases). This CDR3 comprises 17 residues. V shed 0 bases and J shed 4 bases, with 16 bases lying between them. Germline V lookup: CDR1 SGHRS, CDR2 YFSETQ.